The 15 T cell receptor beta chains presented below share a single source sample, sequenced in a study of PD-1 blockade in classical Hodgkin lymphoma (dated by TCRdb to about 2020). The meaning of the sample's time point label: cycle 2 day 1 (C2D1) of nivolumab. Every trial patient had relapsed following autologous stem cell transplantation, and prior brentuximab vedotin exposure was what differed among cohorts A, B and C. Receptors were amplified or captured by the immunoSEQ multiplex PCR assay. Held by TCRdb, this immuneACCESS table contains in-frame sequences only and omits some clones. Under half of the omission traces to an unresolved V gene where checked; the cause of the rest is unknown. The sample has 39,000 or so clones on record, around 86% of them singletons. The ten largest make up approximately 6% of the sample. This material consisted of peripheral blood mononuclear cells (PBMCs), taken before the second cycle of nivolumab. The receptors were gathered from a human donor with classical Hodgkin lymphoma.

The chain carries TRBV5-6 and TRBJ2-5; D is unresolved. This CDR3 is built from 13 residues. With 4 bases removed from V and 5 bases from J, the gap between germline ends came to 12 bases. The germline gives CDR1 SGHDT, CDR2 YYEEEE. This CDR3 reads CASSRSSSETQYF. The CDR3, as DNA: TGTGCCAGCAGCCGGAGTAGTAGTGAGACCCAGTACTTC.

This chain links TRBV7-3 with TRBJ2-1; 9 bases are a match to TRBD2. The CDR3 loop spans 15 amino acids. After removal of 2 bases from V and 6 bases from J, the junction contained 5 bases not matched to a gene. Germline V gives CDR1 SGHTA, CDR2 FQGTGA. This chain's CDR3 is CASSLRGTSFNEQFF. The CDR3 DNA follows: TGTGCCAGCAGCTTACGAGGGACTAGCTTCAATGAGCAGTTCTTC.

V usage is TRBV6-6 and J usage is TRBJ2-7, with 11 nucleotides matching TRBD2. V was clipped by 6 bases and J by 1 base; unmatched bases: 2. Germline V gene lookup returns CDR1 MNHNY and CDR2 SVGAGI (reference sequence). The CDR3 is made up of 14 amino acids. For the CDR3, the DNA is TGTGCCAGCAGGCGACTAGCGGGGTCCTACGAGCAGTACTTC. It is translated as CASRRLAGSYEQYF.

The rearrangement joins TRBV5-6 to TRBJ1-2, with a possible D match to TRBD1 (6 bases). Germline CDR1 is SGHDT and CDR2 is YYEEEE. The V and J ends lost 4 bases and 8 bases respectively, with 18 bases between them. CDR3 length: 14 residues. As DNA, the CDR3 is TGTGCCAGCAGCCGTCGGGGGCTCTCCCTAGGCTACACCTTC. Protein sequence: CASSRRGLSLGYTF.

This clone was recorded only once. The gene calls are TRBV6-1 and TRBJ2-2; tentative D call: TRBD1 (5 bases). CDR1 and CDR2 from the germline V gene are MNHNS and SASEGT. The CDR3 has 15 residues. Trimming pared 2 bases from V and 1 base from J, leaving 8 bases between. The CDR3 reads CASSESTGNTGELFF. CDR3 sequence (DNA): TGTGCCAGCAGTGAAAGCACAGGGAACACCGGGGAGCTGTTTTTT.

This clone appeared a single time. The chain carries TRBV5-1 and TRBJ1-2; TRBD1 matches at 9 bases. The V gene's germline CDR1 is SGHRS and CDR2 YFSETQ. V was clipped by 3 bases and J by 7 bases; unmatched bases: 10. CDR3 length: 15 amino acids. CDR3 in DNA: TGCGCCAGCAGCTGCTTCGGACAGGGGACGTGTGGCTACACCTTC. This sequence encodes CASSCFGQGTCGYTF.

The chain combines TRBV7-6 with TRBJ1-6; 10 bases map to TRBD1. The V gene's germline CDR1 is SGHVS and CDR2 FNYEAQ. The CDR3 totals 17 residues. Trimming at V came to 1 base and at J to 8 bases, leaving 8 bases not matched to a gene. The CDR3 sequence is CASSLGASGTGDSPLHF. The CDR3 DNA follows: TGTGCCAGCAGCTTAGGCGCGAGCGGGACAGGGGATTCACCCCTCCACTTT.

V and J are TRBV10-3 and TRBJ2-3, with 12 bases that match TRBD2. V trimming: 6 bases; J trimming: 3 bases; junction bases outside the gene matches: 7. CDR3 length: 16 residues. From germline, CDR1 is ENHRY and CDR2 SYGVKD. The CDR3 DNA reads as TGTGCCATCAGACCCTTTCTAGCGGGAGGGACAGATACGCAGTATTTT. It encodes CAIRPFLAGGTDTQYF.

The rearrangement links TRBV6-1 to TRBJ1-6; the D is unclear. Germline V gene sequence: CDR1 MNHNS, CDR2 SASEGT. Deletions cut 5 bases from V and 10 bases from J, with 15 bases between. The CDR3 is made up of 14 amino acids. This CDR3 reads CASSFRASSSPLHF. The CDR3 DNA is TGTGCCAGCAGTTTCCGTGCCTCTTCGTCACCCCTCCACTTT.

Here the CDR3 reads CATSRDRDRAFYNEQFF. DNA of the CDR3: TGTGCCACCAGCAGAGACCGGGACAGGGCGTTCTACAATGAGCAGTTCTTC. The chain recombines TRBV15 with TRBJ2-1; 9 nucleotides align to TRBD1. Germline trimming cut 0 bases from V and 3 bases from J; bases unmatched to any gene: 6. Per the germline V gene, CDR1 is LNHNV and CDR2 is YYDKDF (reference sequence). The CDR3 runs 17 residues.

The V gene is TRBV14, the J gene TRBJ2-5; D not certain. Germline loops: CDR1 SGHDN, CDR2 FVKESK. Trimming pared 1 base from V and 5 bases from J, leaving 14 bases between. The CDR3 covers 15 residues. The CDR3 DNA reads TGTGCCAGCAGCCAAGGGTGGCAGGATGTGGAGACCCAGTACTTC. Translated, it gives CASSQGWQDVETQYF.

This clone appeared once. An end of the junction does not agree with germline; a read error may underlie this. This chain connects TRBV29-1 to TRBJ2-1; 11 bases line up with TRBD1. Germline CDR1 and CDR2: SQVTM and ANQGSEA. The CDR3 is made up of 16 amino acids. Here the CDR3 DNA reads TGCAGCGTGGAAGGACAGGGGGCCAGCTCCTACAATGAGCAGTTCTTC. Protein product: CSVEGQGASSYNEQFF.

The chain links TRBV9 to TRBJ1-4, with D possibly TRBD1 on 6 matching bases. This CDR3 spans 14 amino acids. CDR1 is SGDLS, CDR2 YYNGEE, per germline. With 6 bases removed from V and 8 bases from J, the gap between germline ends came to 17 bases. The DNA of the CDR3 is TGTGCCAGCAACGGCGGACAGCGCGGGGAAAAACTGTTTTTT. It translates to CASNGGQRGEKLFF.

This clone was counted once. The genes are TRBV13 and TRBJ2-7, with D unclear. V lost 2 bases, J lost 2 bases, and 7 bases lay in between. The V gene's germline CDR1 is PRHDT and CDR2 FYEKMQ (reference sequence). The CDR3 sequence is 13 residues long. The CDR3 here is CASSLRATYEQYF. The CDR3 DNA is TGTGCCAGCAGCTTAAGGGCTACCTACGAGCAGTACTTC.

The gene calls are TRBV5-4 and TRBJ1-4; 7 nucleotides line up with TRBD1. The V segment lost 3 bases and the J segment 5 bases; nucleotides outside the gene matches: 1. CDR3 length: 13 amino acids. Germline loops: CDR1 SGHNT, CDR2 YYREEE (reference sequence). The CDR3 spells CASSSGQNEKLFF. The CDR3 coding sequence is TGTGCCAGCAGCTCGGGACAGAATGAAAAACTGTTTTTT.